What follows are 18 T cell receptor beta chains derived from one specimen sequenced in a study of regulatory T cells in long-lasting Graves disease. Documented time point: persistent/refractory GD, antithyroid drugs over 5 years with positive TRAb. PBMC-extracted RNA yielded the TCR library. Combining iRepertoire HTBI primers with Arm-PCR of CDR3 regions, the authors built TCR beta libraries. TCRdb processed the multiplex PCR reads anew with MiXCR; each CDR3 protein has one entry. The sample comprises some 420,000 distinct CDR3 sequences, approximately 22% of which are singletons, and less than 15% rests with the top ten. The material sequenced was peripheral blood mononuclear cells (PBMCs), taken when the disease was refractory, from a patient treated with antithyroid drugs. Receptors originate from a female donor with Graves disease.

This clonotype was observed at least ten times. This chain links TRBV12-5 with TRBJ1-5; 8 bases match TRBD1. Germline values: CDR1 LGHNT, CDR2 FRNRAP. V gave up 3 bases and J gave up 3 bases; unmatched junction bases: 4. The CDR3 has 15 residues. The DNA for the CDR3 is TGTGCTAGTGGTTTTGGACAGGGCCACAATCAGCCCCAGCATTTT. This gives the protein CASGFGQGHNQPQHF. The whole variable domain, remainder taken from reference TRBV12-5 and TRBJ1-5, is DARVTQTPRHKVTEMGQEVTMRCQPILGHNTVFWYRQTMMQGLELLAYFRNRAPLDDSGMPKDRFSAEMPDATLATLKIQPSEPRDSAVYFCASGFGQGHNQPQHFGDGTRLSIL.

This chain uses TRBV6-1 with TRBJ2-3; D is tentatively TRBD1 or TRBD2 (5 bases each). The CDR3 length is 12 residues. Per germline, CDR1 MNHNS and CDR2 SASEGT. The CDR3 spells CVCRESTDTQYF. CDR3 in DNA: TGTGTATGCAGGGAGAGCACAGATACGCAGTATTTT.

The chain has TRBV6-1 and TRBJ1-3; D is uncertain. With 7 bases removed from V and 0 bases from J, the gap between germline ends came to 10 bases. The CDR3 length is 14 residues. Per germline, CDR1 MNHNS and CDR2 SASEGT. The CDR3 loop reads CASNLQSSGNTIYF. CDR3 DNA sequence: TGTGCCAGCAACCTACAATCCTCTGGAAACACCATATATTTT.

J is TRBJ2-3 and V is TRBV5-1; D is perhaps TRBD2 (5 bases). The CDR3 extends over 15 amino acids. From germline, CDR1 is SGHRS and CDR2 YFSETQ. The V gene lost 0 bases and the J gene lost 4 bases, with 12 bases spanning the gap. CDR3 sequence: CASSLVRSRADTQYF. As DNA, the CDR3 is TGCGCCAGCAGCTTGGTGCGCTCGCGGGCAGATACGCAGTATTTT.

The gene calls are TRBV6-1 and TRBJ2-2; 10 nucleotides line up with TRBD1. Germline-derived CDR1 and CDR2 are MNHNS and SASEGT. J lost 6 bases, V lost 8 bases, and 6 bases had no gene match. The CDR3 spans 14 residues. The DNA of the CDR3 is TGTGCCAGCCGGGACAGGGGAGAGGCCGGGGAGCTGTTTTTT. Protein: CASRDRGEAGELFF.

Ten or more counts support this clonotype. The genes are TRBV7-2 and TRBJ2-6; TRBD1 aligns across 7 bases. After removal of 1 base from V and 1 base from J, the junction contained 4 bases not matched to a gene. Germline assignment: CDR1 SGHTA and CDR2 FQGNSA. This CDR3 contains 17 residues. The CDR3 spells CASSLEAGGSGANVLTF. CDR3 DNA sequence: TGTGCCAGCAGCTTAGAGGCAGGGGGATCTGGGGCCAACGTCCTGACTTTC.

CDR3 residues: CASRLTRQGLANYGYTF. CDR3 nucleotides: TGCGCCAGCAGACTTACGCGGCAGGGCCTAGCTAACTATGGCTACACCTTC. V usage is TRBV4-3 and J usage is TRBJ1-2; TRBD1 is a possible D gene (5 bases). The ends were cut back, 6 bases at V and 0 bases at J, with 20 bases in the middle. The germline V gene has CDR1 LGHNA and CDR2 YSLEER. The CDR3 is made up of 17 amino acids.

The table lists this clonotype with a few counts. The V and J genes are TRBV6-2 or TRBV6-3 and TRBJ1-6; no clear D. CDR3 length: 14 residues. Looked up from germline, CDR1 is MNHEY and CDR2 is SVGEGT. V gave up 5 bases and J gave up 4 bases, with 9 bases separating them. The CDR3 spells CASSEQPYNSPLHF. The CDR3 nucleotides read TGTGCCAGCAGTGAACAGCCTTATAATTCACCCCTCCACTTT.

This clonotype was counted at least ten times. The rearrangement links TRBV27 to TRBJ2-5; D is unclear. With 0 bases removed from V and 4 bases from J, the gap between germline ends came to 15 bases. This CDR3 has 16 amino acids. Per germline, CDR1 MNHEY and CDR2 SMNVEV (reference sequence). The CDR3 loop reads CASSLSLQHRSETQYF. The DNA for the CDR3 is TGTGCCAGCAGTTTATCGCTTCAGCACCGGTCAGAGACCCAGTACTTC.

This clonotype was seen a handful of times. This sequence joins TRBV6-1 and TRBJ1-1; no reliable D call. CDR3 length: 14 amino acids. From germline, CDR1 is MNHNS and CDR2 SASEGT. With 6 bases removed from V and 1 base from J, the gap between germline ends came to 12 bases. The CDR3 nucleotides read TGTGCCAGCAGCGTGCGGGTGACGAACACTGAAGCTTTCTTT. Protein sequence: CASSVRVTNTEAFF.

V usage is TRBV20-1 and J usage is TRBJ2-5, with 12 positions matching TRBD2. V lost 6 bases to trimming and J lost 7 bases; unmatched junction nucleotides: 9. Germline V lookup: CDR1 DFQATT, CDR2 SNEGSKA (reference sequence). There are 14 residues in the CDR3. The CDR3 DNA sequence: TGCAGTGCCAATCTAGCGGGGGGGCAGGGGACCCAGTACTTC. This sequence encodes CSANLAGGQGTQYF.

This clonotype was seen ten or more times. In nucleotides, the CDR3 is TGTGCCACATCTGGGGCAGCGAGCAATCAGCCCCAGCATTTT. Protein: CATSGAASNQPQHF. The chain is built from TRBV15 and TRBJ1-5; D perhaps matches TRBD1 (5 bases). CDR1 is LNHNV and CDR2 is YYDKDF in the germline V gene (reference sequence). This CDR3 region has 14 residues. With 9 bases removed from V and 1 base from J, the gap between germline ends came to 13 bases. Combining the CDR3 with reference TRBV15 and TRBJ1-5 gives the whole variable domain DAMVIQNPRYQVTQFGKPVTLSCSQTLNHNVMYWYQQKSSQAPKLLFHYYDKDFNNEADTPDNFQSRRPNTSFCFLDIRSPGLGDTAMYLCATSGAASNQPQHFGDGTRLSIL.

This clonotype came up many times. The chain carries TRBV28 and TRBJ2-7, with no clear D. The germline CDR1 and CDR2 sequences are MDHEN and SYDVKM. Trimming cost V 3 bases and J 3 bases, with 21 bases left between them. The CDR3 is 17 amino acids. The CDR3: CASSFRSRYLINYEQYF. The CDR3 nucleotides are TGTGCCAGCAGTTTCCGCTCCAGATACCTTATAAACTACGAGCAGTACTTC.

About this clonotype: This may stem from a read error, because a much larger clone lies one nucleotide away. This rearrangement joins TRBV2 to TRBJ1-1; D uncertain. The CDR3 runs to 12 residues. Per germline, CDR1 SNHLY and CDR2 FYNNEI. CDR3 region: CASSETAAEVFF. CDR3 sequence (DNA): TGTGCCAGCAGTGAAACGGCAGCCGAAGTTTTCTTT.

This clonotype has ten or more counts. The chain combines TRBV28 with TRBJ1-5; 7 bases line up with TRBD1. CDR1 is MDHEN, CDR2 SYDVKM, per germline. Losses at the gene ends were 6 bases for V and 4 bases for J; bases not matched to a gene: 6. The CDR3 runs 14 residues. CDR3 sequence: CASRSDRANQPQHF. The CDR3 nucleotides read TGTGCCAGCAGGTCCGACAGGGCTAATCAGCCCCAGCATTTT.

This clonotype was found a few times. The rearrangement uses TRBV24-1 and TRBJ1-3, with no clear D. Trimming took off 8 bases at V and 0 bases at J, with 4 bases between the two ends. The CDR3 has 12 amino acids. Germline V gene data show CDR1 as KGHDR and CDR2 as SFDVKD. This CDR3 reads CATKGSGNTIYF. The CDR3 bases are TGTGCCACCAAGGGCTCTGGAAACACCATATATTTT.

Concerning this clonotype: Being one base from a much bigger clone, this may be a read error. This sequence joins TRBV7-9 and TRBJ1-5; TRBD1 is a possible D gene (6 bases). The CDR3 totals 15 residues. The germline V gene encodes CDR1 SEHNR and CDR2 FQNEAQ (reference sequence). The CDR3 DNA follows: TGTGCCGGCAGCCAAGGAGGCAGGGGTCATCAGCCCCAGCATTTT. This translates into CAGSQGGRGHQPQHF.

This clonotype was detected ten times or more. This sequence joins TRBV7-9 and TRBJ1-1; D gene unclear. Germline assignment: CDR1 SEHNR and CDR2 FQNEAQ (reference sequence). This CDR3 region has 12 residues. Trimming removed 4 bases from V and 4 bases from J, with 7 bases in between. This chain's CDR3 is CASSSGVTEAFF. The CDR3 DNA sequence: TGTGCCAGCAGCTCCGGGGTCACTGAAGCTTTCTTT. Variable domain in full (rest from reference TRBV7-9 and TRBJ1-1): DTGVSQNPRHKITKRGQNVTFRCDPISEHNRLYWYRQTLGQGPEFLTYFQNEAQLEKSRLLSDRFSAERPKGSFSTLEIQRTEQGDSAMYLCASSSGVTEAFFGQGTRLTVV.